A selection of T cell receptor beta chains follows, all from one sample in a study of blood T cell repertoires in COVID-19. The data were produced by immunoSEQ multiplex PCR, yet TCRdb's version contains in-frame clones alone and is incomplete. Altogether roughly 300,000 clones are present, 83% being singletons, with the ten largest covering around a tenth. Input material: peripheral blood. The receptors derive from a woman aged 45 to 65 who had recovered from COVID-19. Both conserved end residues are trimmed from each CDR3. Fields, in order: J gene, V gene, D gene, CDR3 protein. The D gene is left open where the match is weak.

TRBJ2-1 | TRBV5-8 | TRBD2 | ASRRGLPNEQF
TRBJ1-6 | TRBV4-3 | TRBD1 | ASSQESDRGFSYNSPLH
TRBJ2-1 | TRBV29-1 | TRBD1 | SVLRDSQENEQF
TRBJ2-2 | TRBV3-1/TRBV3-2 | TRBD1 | ASSHSRTGDSGELF
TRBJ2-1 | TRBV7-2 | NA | ASSFPTLDNEQF
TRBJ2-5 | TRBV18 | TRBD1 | ASSLAGTGISETQY
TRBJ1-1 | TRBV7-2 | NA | ASSLIKAGRMNTEAF
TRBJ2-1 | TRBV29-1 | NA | SVEAGPYYNEQF
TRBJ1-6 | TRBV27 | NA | ASSPWTANNSPLH
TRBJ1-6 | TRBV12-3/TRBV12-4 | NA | ASQGYNSPLH
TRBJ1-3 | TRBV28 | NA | ASSQGYSGNTIY
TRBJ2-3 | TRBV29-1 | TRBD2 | SVEASGLAGGPTLPDTQY
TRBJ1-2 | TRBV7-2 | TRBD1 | ASSLLPGQGGGGYT